Listed here is a single T cell receptor beta chain. The target antigen is unknown. As for the donors, each was a healthy bone marrow donor. A multiplex PCR was run with 60 Vbeta primers and 13 Jbeta primers. Some clones are missing from TCRdb's copy, which holds only in-frame ones; the method was immunoSEQ multiplex PCR. The sample yields about 140,000 clones, around 80% seen once. This specimen comes from a study of cytomegalovirus exposure and HLA in healthy donors. Findings of the study overall: Overall, approximately 150 TCR beta chains were annotated as cytomegalovirus-associated. Earlier findings revealed that most TCR beta V segments proved productive either about 87% or about 30% of the time.

CDR1 and CDR2 from the germline V gene are WNHNN and SYGVQD (reference sequence). CDR3 size: 16 residues. The V end was cut by 1 base, the J end by 2 bases, with 12 bases between. The V call is TRBV10-1, the J call TRBJ2-1, with D perhaps TRBD1 (6 bases). This receptor was identified in a woman aged 55-70 years in good health and CMV-seropositive. Material: PBMCs. The CDR3 DNA reads as TGCGCCAGCAGTGAGTTCCGGGACAAGCCCTACAATGAGCAGTTCTTC. The encoded protein is CASSEFRDKPYNEQFF.